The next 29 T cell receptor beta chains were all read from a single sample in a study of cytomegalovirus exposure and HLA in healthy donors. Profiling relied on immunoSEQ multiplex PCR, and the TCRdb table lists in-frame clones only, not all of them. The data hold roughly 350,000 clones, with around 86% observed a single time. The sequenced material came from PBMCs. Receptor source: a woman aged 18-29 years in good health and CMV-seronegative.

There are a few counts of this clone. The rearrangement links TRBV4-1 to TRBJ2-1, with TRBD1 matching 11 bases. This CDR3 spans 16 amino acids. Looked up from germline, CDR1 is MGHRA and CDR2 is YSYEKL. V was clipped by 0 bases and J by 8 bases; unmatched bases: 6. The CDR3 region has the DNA TGCGCCAGCAGCCAAGATTGGCGGACAGGGGGCCATGAGCAGTTCTTC. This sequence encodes CASSQDWRTGGHEQFF.

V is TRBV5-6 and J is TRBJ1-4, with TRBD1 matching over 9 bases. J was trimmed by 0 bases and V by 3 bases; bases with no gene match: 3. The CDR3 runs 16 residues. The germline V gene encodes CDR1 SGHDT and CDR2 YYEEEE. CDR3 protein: CASSWWTGATNEKLFF. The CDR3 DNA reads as TGTGCCAGCAGCTGGTGGACAGGGGCAACTAATGAAAAACTGTTTTTT.

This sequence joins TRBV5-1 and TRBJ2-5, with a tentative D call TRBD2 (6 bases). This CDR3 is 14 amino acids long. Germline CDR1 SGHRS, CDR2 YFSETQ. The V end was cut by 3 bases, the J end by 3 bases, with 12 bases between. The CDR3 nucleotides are TGCGCCAGCAGCTCTGGAGGGTCGGAAGAGACCCAGTACTTC. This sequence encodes CASSSGGSEETQYF.

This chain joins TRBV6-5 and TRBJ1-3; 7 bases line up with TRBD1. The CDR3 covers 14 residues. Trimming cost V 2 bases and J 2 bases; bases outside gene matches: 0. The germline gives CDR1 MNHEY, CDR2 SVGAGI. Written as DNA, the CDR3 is TGTGCCAGCAGTTACAGGGGGCCTGGAAACACCATATATTTT. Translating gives CASSYRGPGNTIYF.

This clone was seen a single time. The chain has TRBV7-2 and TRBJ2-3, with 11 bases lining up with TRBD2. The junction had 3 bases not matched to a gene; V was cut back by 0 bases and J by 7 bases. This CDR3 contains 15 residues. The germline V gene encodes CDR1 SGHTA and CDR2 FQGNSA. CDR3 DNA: TGTGCCAGCAGCTTAGCGGGACTAGCGGTACATACGCAGTATTTT. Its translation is CASSLAGLAVHTQYF.

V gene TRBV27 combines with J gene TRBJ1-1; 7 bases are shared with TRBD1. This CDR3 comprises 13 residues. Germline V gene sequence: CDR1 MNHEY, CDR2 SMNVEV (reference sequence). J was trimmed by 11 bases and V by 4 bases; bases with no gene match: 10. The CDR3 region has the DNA TGTGCCAGCAGTTATGGATTAGGGGGCAGGGCTTTCTTT. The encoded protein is CASSYGLGGRAFF.

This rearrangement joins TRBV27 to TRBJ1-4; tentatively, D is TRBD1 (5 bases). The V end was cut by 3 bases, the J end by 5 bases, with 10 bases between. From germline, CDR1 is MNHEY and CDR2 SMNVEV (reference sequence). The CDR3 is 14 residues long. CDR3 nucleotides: TGTGCCAGCAGTTTTGGGGCGAGCAATGAAAAACTGTTTTTT. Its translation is CASSFGASNEKLFF.

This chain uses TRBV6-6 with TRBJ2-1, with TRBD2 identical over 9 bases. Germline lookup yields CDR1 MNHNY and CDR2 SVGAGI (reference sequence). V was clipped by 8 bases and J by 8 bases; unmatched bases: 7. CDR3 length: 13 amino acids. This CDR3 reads CASVPSGMYEQFF. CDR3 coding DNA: TGTGCCAGCGTCCCTAGCGGGATGTATGAGCAGTTCTTC.

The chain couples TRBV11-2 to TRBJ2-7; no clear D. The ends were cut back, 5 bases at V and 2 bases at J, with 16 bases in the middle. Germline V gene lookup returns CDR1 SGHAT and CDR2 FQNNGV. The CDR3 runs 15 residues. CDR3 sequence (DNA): TGTGCCAGCAGCCCCCCGTCCCTTGGGCCCTACGAGCAGTACTTC. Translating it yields CASSPPSLGPYEQYF.

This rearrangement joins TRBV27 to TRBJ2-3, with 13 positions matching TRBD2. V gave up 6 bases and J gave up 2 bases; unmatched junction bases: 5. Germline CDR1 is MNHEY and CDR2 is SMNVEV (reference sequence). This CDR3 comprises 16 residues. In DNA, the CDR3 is TGTGCCAGCAGCCTACTAGCGGGAGGGATCACAGATACGCAGTATTTT. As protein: CASSLLAGGITDTQYF.

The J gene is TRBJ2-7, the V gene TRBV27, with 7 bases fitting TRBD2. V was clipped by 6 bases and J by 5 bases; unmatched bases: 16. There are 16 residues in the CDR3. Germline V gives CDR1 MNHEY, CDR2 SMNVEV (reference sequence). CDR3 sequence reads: CASSLLGRASAHEQYF. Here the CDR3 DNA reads TGTGCCAGCAGCCTTTTGGGGAGGGCAAGTGCTCACGAGCAGTACTTC.

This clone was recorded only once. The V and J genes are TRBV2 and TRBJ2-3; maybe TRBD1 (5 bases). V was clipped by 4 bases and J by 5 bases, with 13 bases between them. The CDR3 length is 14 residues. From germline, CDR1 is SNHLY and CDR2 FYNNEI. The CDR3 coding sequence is TGTGCCAGCAGTGTTAGGGGCGGTGAAGATACGCAGTATTTT. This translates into CASSVRGGEDTQYF.

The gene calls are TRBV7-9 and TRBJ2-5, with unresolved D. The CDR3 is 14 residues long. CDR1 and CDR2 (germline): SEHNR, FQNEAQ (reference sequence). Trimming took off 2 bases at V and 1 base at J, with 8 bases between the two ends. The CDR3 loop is CASSLSNSQETQYF. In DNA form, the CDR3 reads TGTGCCAGCAGCTTATCAAACAGCCAAGAGACCCAGTACTTC. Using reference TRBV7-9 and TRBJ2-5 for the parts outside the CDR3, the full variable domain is DTGVSQNPRHKITKRGQNVTFRCDPISEHNRLYWYRQTLGQGPEFLTYFQNEAQLEKSRLLSDRFSAERPKGSFSTLEIQRTEQGDSAMYLCASSLSNSQETQYFGPGTRLLVL.

The CDR3 DNA follows: TGTGCCAGCAGCCGGGGACTATCTTGGGAGACCCAGTACTTC. This codes for CASSRGLSWETQYF. The chain combines TRBV6-6 with TRBJ2-5; 7 positions match TRBD2. The junction had 9 bases not matched to a gene; V was cut back by 6 bases and J by 5 bases. Germline V lookup: CDR1 MNHNY, CDR2 SVGAGI (reference sequence). CDR3 length: 14 residues.

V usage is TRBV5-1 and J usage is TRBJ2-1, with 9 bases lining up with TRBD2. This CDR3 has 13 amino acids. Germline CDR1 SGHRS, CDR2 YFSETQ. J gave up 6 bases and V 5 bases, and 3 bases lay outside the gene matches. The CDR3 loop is CASRVAGANEQFF. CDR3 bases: TGCGCCAGCAGAGTAGCGGGAGCCAATGAGCAGTTCTTC.

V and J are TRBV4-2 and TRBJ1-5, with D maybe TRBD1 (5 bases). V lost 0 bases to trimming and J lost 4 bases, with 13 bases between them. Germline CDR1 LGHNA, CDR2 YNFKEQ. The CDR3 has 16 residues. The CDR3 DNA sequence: TGTGCCAGCAGCCAAGATTCGGGAGAGGGGAATCAGCCCCAGCATTTT. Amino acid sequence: CASSQDSGEGNQPQHF.

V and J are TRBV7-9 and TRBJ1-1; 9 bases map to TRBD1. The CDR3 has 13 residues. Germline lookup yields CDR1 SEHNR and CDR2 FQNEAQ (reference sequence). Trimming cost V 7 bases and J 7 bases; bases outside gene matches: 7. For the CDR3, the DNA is TGTGCCAGCAAAAAACAGGGGGCGCATGAAGCTTTCTTT. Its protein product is CASKKQGAHEAFF.

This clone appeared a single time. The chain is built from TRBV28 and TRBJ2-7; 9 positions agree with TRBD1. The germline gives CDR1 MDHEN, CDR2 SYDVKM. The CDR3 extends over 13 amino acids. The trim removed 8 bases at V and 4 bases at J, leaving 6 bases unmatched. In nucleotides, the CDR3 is TGTGCCAGCGGTGGACAGGGGAAGTACGAGCAGTACTTC. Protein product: CASGGQGKYEQYF.

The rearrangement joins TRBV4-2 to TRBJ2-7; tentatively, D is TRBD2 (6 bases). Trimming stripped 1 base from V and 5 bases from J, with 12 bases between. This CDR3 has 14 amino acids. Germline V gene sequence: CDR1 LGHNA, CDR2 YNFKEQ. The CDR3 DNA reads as TGTGCCAGCAGCCAAGGTGCTAGCGTCCACGAGCAGTACTTC. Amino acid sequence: CASSQGASVHEQYF.

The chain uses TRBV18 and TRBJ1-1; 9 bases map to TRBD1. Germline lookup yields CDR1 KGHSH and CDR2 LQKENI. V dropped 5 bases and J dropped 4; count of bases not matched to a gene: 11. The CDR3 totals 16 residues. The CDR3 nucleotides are TGTGCCAGCTCAACCATAACAGGGGGCTTTGGCACTGAAGCTTTCTTT. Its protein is CASSTITGGFGTEAFF.

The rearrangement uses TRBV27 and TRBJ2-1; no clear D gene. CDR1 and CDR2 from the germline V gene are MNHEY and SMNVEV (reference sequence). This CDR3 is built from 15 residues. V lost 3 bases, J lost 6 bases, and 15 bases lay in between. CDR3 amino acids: CASSFELESTNEQFF. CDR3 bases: TGTGCCAGCAGTTTTGAGCTAGAAAGTACCAATGAGCAGTTCTTC.

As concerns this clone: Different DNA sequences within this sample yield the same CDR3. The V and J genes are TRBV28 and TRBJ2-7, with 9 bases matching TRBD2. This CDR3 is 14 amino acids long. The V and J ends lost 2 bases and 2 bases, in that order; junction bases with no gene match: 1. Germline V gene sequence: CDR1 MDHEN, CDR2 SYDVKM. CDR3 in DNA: TGTGCCAGCAGTTTAGCGGGAGGGACCTACGAGCAGTACTTC. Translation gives CASSLAGGTYEQYF.

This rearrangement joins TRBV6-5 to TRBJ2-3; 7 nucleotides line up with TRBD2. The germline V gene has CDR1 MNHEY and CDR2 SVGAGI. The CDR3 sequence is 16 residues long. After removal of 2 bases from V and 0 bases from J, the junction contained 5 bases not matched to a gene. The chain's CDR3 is CASSYGASGSTDTQYF. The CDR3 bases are TGTGCCAGCAGTTACGGGGCTAGCGGAAGCACAGATACGCAGTATTTT.

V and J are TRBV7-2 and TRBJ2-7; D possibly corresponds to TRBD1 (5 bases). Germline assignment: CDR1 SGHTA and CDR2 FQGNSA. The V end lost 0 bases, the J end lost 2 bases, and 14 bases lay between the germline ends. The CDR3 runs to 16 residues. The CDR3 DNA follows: TGTGCCAGCAGCTTAGCGGGGCCGCAAGGTCCCTACGAGCAGTACTTC. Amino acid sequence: CASSLAGPQGPYEQYF.

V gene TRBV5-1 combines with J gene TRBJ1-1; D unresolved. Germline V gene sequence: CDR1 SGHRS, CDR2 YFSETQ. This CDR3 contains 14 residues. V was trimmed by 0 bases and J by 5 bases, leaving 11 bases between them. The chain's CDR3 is CASSLVSSGTEAFF. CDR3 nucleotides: TGCGCCAGCAGCTTGGTTTCCTCGGGGACTGAAGCTTTCTTT.

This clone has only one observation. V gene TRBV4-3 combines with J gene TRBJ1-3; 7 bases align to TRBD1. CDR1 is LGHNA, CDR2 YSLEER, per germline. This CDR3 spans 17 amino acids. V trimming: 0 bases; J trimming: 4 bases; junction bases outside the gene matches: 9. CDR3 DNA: TGCGCCAGCAGCCAAGATTCCGACAGGGCGTCCGGAAACACCATATATTTT. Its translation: CASSQDSDRASGNTIYF.

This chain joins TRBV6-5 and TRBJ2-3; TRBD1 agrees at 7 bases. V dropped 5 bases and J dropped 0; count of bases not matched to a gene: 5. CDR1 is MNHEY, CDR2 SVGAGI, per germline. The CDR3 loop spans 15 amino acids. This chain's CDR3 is CASSPGDSSTDTQYF. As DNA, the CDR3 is TGTGCCAGCAGTCCCGGGGACAGTAGCACAGATACGCAGTATTTT.

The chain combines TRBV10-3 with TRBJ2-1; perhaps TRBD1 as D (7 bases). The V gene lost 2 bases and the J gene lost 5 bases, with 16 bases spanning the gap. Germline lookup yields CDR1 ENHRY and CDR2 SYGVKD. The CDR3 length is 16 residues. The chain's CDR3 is CAISEGGGTEDNEQFF. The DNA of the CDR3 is TGTGCCATCAGTGAGGGTGGGGGGACAGAGGACAATGAGCAGTTCTTC.

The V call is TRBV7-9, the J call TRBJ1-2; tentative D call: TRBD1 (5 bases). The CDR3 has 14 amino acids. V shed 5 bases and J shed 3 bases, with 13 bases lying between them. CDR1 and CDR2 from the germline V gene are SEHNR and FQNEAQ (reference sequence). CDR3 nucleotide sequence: TGTGCCAGCAGCCCGTCTGGGGGGGACTATGGCTACACCTTC. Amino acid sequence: CASSPSGGDYGYTF. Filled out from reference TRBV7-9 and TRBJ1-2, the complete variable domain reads DTGVSQNPRHKITKRGQNVTFRCDPISEHNRLYWYRQTLGQGPEFLTYFQNEAQLEKSRLLSDRFSAERPKGSFSTLEIQRTEQGDSAMYLCASSPSGGDYGYTFGSGTRLTVV.